These 26 T cell receptor beta chains were sequenced from one sample in a study of PD-1 blockade in classical Hodgkin lymphoma. The repertoire was sequenced with immunoSEQ multiplex PCR; TCRdb's copy has only in-frame clones and lacks some. The repertoire holds about 33,000 clones, around 68% seen once, with almost 4% in the top ten. Time point reported: cycle 4 day 1 (C4D1), after less than 7 weeks of nivolumab. Brentuximab vedotin exposure varied, and every patient relapsed after autologous stem cell transplantation. The source material was peripheral blood mononuclear cells (PBMCs), sampled before the fourth cycle of nivolumab. Receptor source: a human donor with classical Hodgkin lymphoma.

This sequence joins TRBV9 and TRBJ2-2, with D perhaps matching TRBD2 (5 bases). CDR3 length equals 16 residues. Between the trimmed V and J ends, which lost 0 bases and 4 bases, there was a span of 13 bases. CDR1 and CDR2 (germline): SGDLS, YYNGEE. DNA of the CDR3: TGTGCCAGCAGCGTAGTGGACCGCGGGTCCACCGGGGAGCTGTTTTTT. Translating it yields CASSVVDRGSTGELFF. The complete variable domain, with remaining parts taken from reference TRBV9 and TRBJ2-2, reads DSGVTQTPKHLITATGQRVTLRCSPRSGDLSVYWYQQSLDQGLQFLIQYYNGEERAKGNILERFSAQQFPDLHSELNLSSLELGDSALYFCASSVVDRGSTGELFFGEGSRLTVL.

This clone appeared a single time. The chain is built from TRBV15 and TRBJ2-5; D is ambiguous. In germline, CDR1 is LNHNV, CDR2 YYDKDF (reference sequence). The CDR3 consists of 14 residues. V lost 3 bases and J 0 bases, leaving 8 bases between the germline ends. DNA of the CDR3: TGTGCCACCAGCAGGACCCTGTACCAAGAGACCCAGTACTTC. This sequence encodes CATSRTLYQETQYF.

The chain carries TRBV5-1 and TRBJ1-5; D perhaps matches TRBD1 (5 bases). Trimming removed 4 bases from V and 4 bases from J, with 12 bases in between. Germline V gives CDR1 SGHRS, CDR2 YFSETQ. There are 14 residues in the CDR3. The CDR3 loop reads CASSMVGGNQPQHF. As DNA, the CDR3 is TGCGCCAGCAGCATGGTGGGGGGTAATCAGCCCCAGCATTTT.

The chain links TRBV4-1 to TRBJ1-2; 7 bases fit TRBD1. The CDR3 contains 16 residues. Germline assignment: CDR1 MGHRA and CDR2 YSYEKL. Unmatched junction bases numbered 14, after V lost 4 bases and J lost 6 bases. CDR3 bases: TGCGCCAGCAGCCCGGAGAGGGGGCGCCAATATGATGGCTACACCTTC. Amino acids: CASSPERGRQYDGYTF.

The CDR3 sequence: CASSPHRTGKNEKLFF. CDR3 DNA sequence: TGTGCCAGCAGCCCCCACCGGACAGGGAAGAATGAAAAACTGTTTTTT. The gene calls are TRBV7-7 and TRBJ1-4; TRBD1 matches at 8 bases. The ends lost 5 bases at V and 5 bases at J; junction bases unmatched: 10. Germline V CDR1 and CDR2: SSHAT, FNYEAQ (reference sequence). The CDR3 totals 16 residues.

This chain links TRBV29-1 with TRBJ1-4; the D gene is possibly TRBD1 (5 bases). This CDR3 is 13 amino acids long. The V gene lost 3 bases and the J gene lost 8 bases, with 13 bases spanning the gap. In germline, CDR1 is SQVTM, CDR2 ANQGSEA. CDR3 loop: CSVDGDASEKLFF. The CDR3 nucleotides are TGCAGCGTTGATGGGGACGCGAGCGAAAAACTGTTTTTT.

The chain couples TRBV6-5 to TRBJ2-7; 9 bases line up with TRBD2. Trimming at V came to 0 bases and at J to 0 bases, leaving 3 bases not matched to a gene. This CDR3 contains 16 residues. Looked up from germline, CDR1 is MNHEY and CDR2 is SVGAGI. CDR3 coding DNA: TGTGCCAGCAGTTACTCTAGCGGGGGAAGCTCCTACGAGCAGTACTTC. This codes for CASSYSSGGSSYEQYF.

The chain joins TRBV9 to TRBJ2-7, with a tentative D call TRBD1 (5 bases). This CDR3 is built from 14 residues. The ends were cut back, 4 bases at V and 1 base at J, with 12 bases in the middle. Looked up from germline, CDR1 is SGDLS and CDR2 is YYNGEE. The CDR3 DNA follows: TGTGCCAGCAGCACAGGACCCCAGTCCTACGAGCAGTACTTC. Protein: CASSTGPQSYEQYF.

The chain joins TRBV14 to TRBJ2-2, with D perhaps matching TRBD1 (5 bases). The CDR3 sequence is 13 residues long. With 4 bases removed from V and 9 bases from J, the gap between germline ends came to 12 bases. Germline V gives CDR1 SGHDN, CDR2 FVKESK. The CDR3 DNA reads as TGTGCCAGCAGCCTCCCAAGGGGCCGGGAGCTGTTTTTT. Translating gives CASSLPRGRELFF. Supplemented by reference TRBV14 and TRBJ2-2, the full variable domain reads EAGVTQFPSHSVIEKGQTVTLRCDPISGHDNLYWYRRVMGKEIKFLLHFVKESKQDESGMPNNRFLAERTGGTYSTLKVQPAELEDSGVYFCASSLPRGRELFFGEGSRLTVL.

The V and J genes are TRBV25-1 and TRBJ2-7; 8 positions match TRBD2. This CDR3 is 13 amino acids long. V trimming: 8 bases; J trimming: 6 bases; junction bases outside the gene matches: 9. Germline V gives CDR1 MGHDK, CDR2 SYGVNS. The CDR3 region is CASEGLVVGEQYF. As DNA, the CDR3 is TGTGCCAGCGAGGGACTAGTCGTGGGCGAGCAGTACTTC.

The genes are TRBV30 and TRBJ2-3; D call uncertain. CDR1 is GTSNPN, CDR2 SVGIG, per germline (reference sequence). This CDR3 is built from 14 residues. Trimming took 0 bases from V and 4 from J, leaving 11 bases between them. CDR3: CAWSVPDFADTQYF. CDR3 DNA: TGTGCCTGGAGTGTACCAGATTTCGCAGATACGCAGTATTTT.

This chain joins TRBV4-3 and TRBJ1-2; 9 nucleotides line up with TRBD1. CDR3 length equals 15 residues. Germline V CDR1 and CDR2: LGHNA, YSLEER. With 3 bases clipped from V and 1 base from J, the junction kept 3 bases outside the gene matches. This CDR3 is CASSQDRGFNYGYTF. The CDR3 DNA sequence: TGCGCCAGCAGCCAGGACAGGGGTTTTAACTATGGCTACACCTTC.

The chain links TRBV6-5 to TRBJ2-2, with a weak D call TRBD2 (5 bases). Germline V gene lookup returns CDR1 MNHEY and CDR2 SVGAGI. Trimming cost V 9 bases and J 4 bases, with 9 bases left between them. This CDR3 is 12 amino acids long. The CDR3 region has the DNA TGTGCCAGTGGACTTATCACCGGGGAGCTGTTTTTT. Translating gives CASGLITGELFF.

The rearrangement links TRBV6-6 to TRBJ2-3, with a weak D call TRBD1 (5 bases). V lost 6 bases to trimming and J lost 6 bases, with 7 bases between them. CDR3 length: 11 residues. Germline assignment: CDR1 MNHNY and CDR2 SVGAGI (reference sequence). The DNA of the CDR3 is TGTGCCAGCAGCCCAGGGGATACGCAGTATTTT. Protein product: CASSPGDTQYF.

The chain uses TRBV6-6 and TRBJ2-5; tentatively, D is TRBD1 (5 bases). V was pared by 2 bases and J by 7 bases, with 11 bases between. The CDR3 contains 13 residues. Per the germline V gene, CDR1 is MNHNY and CDR2 is SVGAGI (reference sequence). This CDR3 reads CASSYTPRGTQYF. CDR3 bases: TGTGCCAGCAGTTACACGCCAAGGGGGACCCAGTACTTC.

The chain couples TRBV4-3 to TRBJ1-3; D gene ambiguous. Germline V gives CDR1 LGHNA, CDR2 YSLEER. CDR3 length equals 14 residues. The V and J ends lost 1 base and 1 base respectively, with 5 bases between them. CDR3 in DNA: TGCGCCAGCAGCCAAGGGGCGTCTGGAAACACCATATATTTT. It encodes CASSQGASGNTIYF.

This clone was picked up one time. The chain joins TRBV2 to TRBJ1-1; D unclear. CDR3 length: 11 residues. V was trimmed by 5 bases and J by 1 base, leaving 2 bases between them. CDR1 SNHLY and CDR2 FYNNEI come from the germline V gene. CDR3 region: CASSSNTEAFF. The CDR3 DNA follows: TGTGCCAGCAGTTCGAACACTGAAGCTTTCTTT.

This chain connects TRBV7-9 to TRBJ2-1; 7 positions match TRBD1. CDR1 and CDR2 (germline): SEHNR, FQNEAQ (reference sequence). Trimming removed 1 base from V and 10 bases from J; junction bases left unmatched: 4. This CDR3 comprises 13 residues. The CDR3 is CASSLEGGNEQFF. The CDR3 nucleotides read TGTGCCAGCAGCTTAGAAGGGGGCAACGAGCAGTTCTTC. Full variable domain (missing parts from reference TRBV7-9 and TRBJ2-1): DTGVSQNPRHKITKRGQNVTFRCDPISEHNRLYWYRQTLGQGPEFLTYFQNEAQLEKSRLLSDRFSAERPKGSFSTLEIQRTEQGDSAMYLCASSLEGGNEQFFGPGTRLTVL.

This chain joins TRBV4-1 and TRBJ2-7; TRBD1 aligns across 7 bases. The CDR3 totals 14 residues. V shed 4 bases and J 5 bases; nucleotides not matched to a gene: 8. The germline V gene has CDR1 MGHRA and CDR2 YSYEKL. The CDR3 nucleotides read TGCGCCAGCAGCCCGCAGACAGGGTTGGACGAGCAGTACTTC. Translating gives CASSPQTGLDEQYF.

V gene TRBV18 combines with J gene TRBJ2-3; D unclear. CDR1 KGHSH and CDR2 LQKENI come from the germline V gene. There are 17 residues in the CDR3. V dropped 1 base and J dropped 0 bases, with 14 bases sitting between them. The CDR3 protein is CASSPLSRTPSTDTQYF. Written as DNA, the CDR3 is TGTGCCAGCTCACCACTATCGAGGACGCCTAGCACAGATACGCAGTATTTT. Drawing the rest from reference TRBV18 and TRBJ2-3, the complete variable domain is NAGVMQNPRHLVRRRGQEARLRCSPMKGHSHVYWYRQLPEEGLKFMVYLQKENIIDESGMPKERFSAEFPKEGPSILRIQQVVRGDSAAYFCASSPLSRTPSTDTQYFGPGTRLTVL.

This rearrangement joins TRBV14 to TRBJ2-7, with D possibly being TRBD1 (5 bases). The CDR3 runs to 12 residues. Germline CDR1 SGHDN, CDR2 FVKESK. The V gene lost 4 bases and the J gene lost 4 bases, with 8 bases spanning the gap. In nucleotides, the CDR3 is TGTGCCAGCAGCCCTCAGGGATACGAGCAGTACTTC. It specifies CASSPQGYEQYF.

This chain joins TRBV6-6 and TRBJ2-1; TRBD2 is a possible D gene (6 bases). V was pared by 3 bases and J by 10 bases, with 13 bases between. The CDR3 totals 13 residues. Germline CDR1 and CDR2: MNHNY and SVGAGI (reference sequence). CDR3 region: CASSYYGGGEQFF. The CDR3 bases are TGTGCCAGCAGTTATTACGGGGGAGGAGAGCAGTTCTTC.

CDR3 nucleotides: TGTGCCAGTAAGGTAACGGACCAGATGAACACTGAAGCTTTCTTT. Protein product: CASKVTDQMNTEAFF. The rearrangement links TRBV19 to TRBJ1-1; D gene uncertain. Germline V gene data show CDR1 as LNHDA and CDR2 as SQIVND (reference sequence). The CDR3 loop spans 15 amino acids. Trimming took off 7 bases at V and 0 bases at J, with 15 bases between the two ends.

V usage is TRBV6-1 and J usage is TRBJ1-2, with a possible D match to TRBD1 (6 bases). Per the germline V gene, CDR1 is MNHNS and CDR2 is SASEGT. The CDR3 loop spans 15 amino acids. V shed 1 base and J shed 4 bases, with 13 bases lying between them. This CDR3 reads CASSEGVWGAYGYTF. In DNA form, the CDR3 reads TGTGCCAGCAGTGAAGGGGTATGGGGGGCCTATGGCTACACCTTC.

The chain joins TRBV7-2 to TRBJ2-2; D possibly corresponds to TRBD2 (7 bases). The germline V and J ends were trimmed by 1 base and 6 bases, with 12 bases remaining between them. The germline CDR1 and CDR2 sequences are SGHTA and FQGNSA. The CDR3 has 15 amino acids. The CDR3 reads CASSLVIGGAGELFF. The CDR3 DNA follows: TGTGCCAGCAGCTTAGTTATAGGGGGGGCCGGGGAGCTGTTTTTT.

In its sample, this clone was seen a few times. The rearrangement joins TRBV10-3 to TRBJ1-4, with D possibly matching TRBD1 (5 bases). From germline, CDR1 is ENHRY and CDR2 SYGVKD. Trimming shortened V by 7 bases and J by 9 bases, and 21 bases separated the two germline ends. CDR3 size: 15 residues. The CDR3 loop is CAIKVGGTRQQKLFF. DNA for the CDR3: TGTGCCATCAAGGTCGGCGGGACCCGCCAGCAAAAACTGTTTTTT.